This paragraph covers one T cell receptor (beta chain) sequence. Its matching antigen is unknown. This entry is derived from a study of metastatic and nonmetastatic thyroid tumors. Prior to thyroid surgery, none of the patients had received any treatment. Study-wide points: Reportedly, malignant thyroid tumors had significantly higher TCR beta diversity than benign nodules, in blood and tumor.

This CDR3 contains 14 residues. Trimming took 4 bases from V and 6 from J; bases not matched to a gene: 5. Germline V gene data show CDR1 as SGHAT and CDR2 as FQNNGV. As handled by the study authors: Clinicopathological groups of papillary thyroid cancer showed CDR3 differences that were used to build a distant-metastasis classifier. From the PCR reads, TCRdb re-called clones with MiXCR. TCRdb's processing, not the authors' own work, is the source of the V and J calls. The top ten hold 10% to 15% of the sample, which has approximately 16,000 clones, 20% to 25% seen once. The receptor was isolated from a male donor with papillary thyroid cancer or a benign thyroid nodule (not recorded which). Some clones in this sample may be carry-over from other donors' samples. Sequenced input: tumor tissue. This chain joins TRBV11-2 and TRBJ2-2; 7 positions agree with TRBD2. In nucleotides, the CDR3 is TGTGCCAGCAGCTCCATAGCGGGTCCCGGGGAGCTGTTTTTT. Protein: CASSSIAGPGELFF.